This T cell receptor beta chain was captured by sequencing in a study of blood T cell repertoires in COVID-19. On the study more broadly: Sites across the United States, Italy and Spain contributed samples from acute and convalescent COVID-19. From T cells, B-cell-depleted T cells, or PBMCs came the material, which was cDNA or gDNA.

Per the study methods: Nucleated cell number was recorded as an estimate derived from reference gene primer amplification. Libraries were prepared by immunoSEQ multiplex PCR; TCRdb keeps only in-frame clonotypes and omits some of them. For V, J and clone size, that table is used; D and trimming come from the DNA. The sample holds about 120,000 clones; 85% to 90% are singletons and the top ten take around 30%. The CDR3 is 14 amino acids. Germline V gene lookup returns CDR1 LNHDA and CDR2 SQIVND (reference sequence). V dropped 2 bases and J dropped 3 bases, with 8 bases sitting between them. The sample comprised peripheral blood. The TCR was taken from a man between 65 and 85 years old with active or convalescent COVID-19. The chain has TRBV19 and TRBJ1-5; D unresolved. The DNA for the CDR3 is TGTGCCAGTAGTATAACCGGGAACAATCAGCCCCAGCATTTT. It yields the protein CASSITGNNQPQHF.